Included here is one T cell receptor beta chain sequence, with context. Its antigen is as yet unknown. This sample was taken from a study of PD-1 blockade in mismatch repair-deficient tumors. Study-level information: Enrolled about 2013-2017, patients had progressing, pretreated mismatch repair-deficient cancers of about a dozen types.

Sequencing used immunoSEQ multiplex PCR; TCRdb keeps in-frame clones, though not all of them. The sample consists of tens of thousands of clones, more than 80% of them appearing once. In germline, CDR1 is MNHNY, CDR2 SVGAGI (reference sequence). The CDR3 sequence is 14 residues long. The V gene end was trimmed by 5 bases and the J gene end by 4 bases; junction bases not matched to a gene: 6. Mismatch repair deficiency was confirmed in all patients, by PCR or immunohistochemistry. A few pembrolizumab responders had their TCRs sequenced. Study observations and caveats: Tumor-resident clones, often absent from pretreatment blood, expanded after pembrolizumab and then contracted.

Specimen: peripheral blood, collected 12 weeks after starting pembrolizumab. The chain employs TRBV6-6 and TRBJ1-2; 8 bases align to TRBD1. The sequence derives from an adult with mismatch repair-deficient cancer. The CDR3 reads CASSPRTGFYGYTF. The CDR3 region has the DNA TGTGCCAGCAGTCCCCGGACAGGGTTCTATGGCTACACCTTC.